This T cell receptor beta chain originates from a study of T-cell reconstitution after alpha-beta-depleted transplantation in children. TCRbeta library preparation incorporated unique molecular identifiers. TCRdb called the PCR reads again in MiXCR, with one record for every CDR3 protein. The table records roughly 220,000 distinct CDR3 sequences, approximately 9.9% of them present only once. In this sample, this clonotype turned up many times. The TCR originated in a human donor who donated a stem cell graft to a child with SCID. The sample was PBMCs from the stem cell graft donor, taken from the stem cell graft.

The CDR3 reads CAISETETYGYTF. The CDR3 nucleotides are TGTGCCATCAGTGAGACCGAGACATATGGCTACACCTTC. The rearrangement uses TRBV10-3 and TRBJ1-2; D unclear. The CDR3 is 13 residues long. The V and J ends lost 2 bases and 5 bases respectively, with 9 bases between them. Germline CDR1 and CDR2: ENHRY and SYGVKD.